Described below is a single T cell receptor (beta chain) sequence and its context. What it binds is unknown. This sample was taken from a study of siplizumab effects on memory and regulatory T cells. Germline-derived CDR1 and CDR2 are SGDLS and YYNGEE. The CDR3 is made up of 16 amino acids. The ends lost 0 bases at V and 1 base at J; junction bases unmatched: 4. Clones were read by immunoSEQ multiplex PCR, and TCRdb kept only the in-frame ones, dropping some. This sample has roughly 60,000 clones; 85% to 95% occur once, and the top ten carry about 40%. Notes on the study in general: Solely a minor proportion of alloreactive clones could be assigned to unstimulated subsets. The study found that mappable alloreactive CD4+ clones averaged about 70% Treg-derived with siplizumab and roughly 27% in controls. Proliferating CD4+ or CD8+ clones, roughly 75-95% of them, lacked an assignable naive or memory phenotype.

Material: CD8+ T cells sorted from blood. The sequence was obtained from a human donor in good health. The chain couples TRBV9 to TRBJ2-5, with TRBD1 identical over 9 bases. CDR3 sequence (DNA): TGTGCCAGCAGCGTAGGGGACAGGGACCCCCAAGAGACCCAGTACTTC. Its protein is CASSVGDRDPQETQYF.